This passage covers 17 T cell receptor beta chains from one sample sequenced in a study of T cells in women clearing cervical HPV infection. Sequencing used immunoSEQ multiplex PCR; TCRdb keeps in-frame clones, though not all of them. The repertoire table contains fewer than 50,000 clones. Sequenced: blood buffy coat. All receptors come from a woman between 18 and 70 years old with a cervical HPV16 infection that either progressed to CIN3+ or cleared (not recorded which).

Turning to this clone: The read terminates 3 residues ahead of where the CDR3 ends, so the germline J gene completes it. This sequence joins TRBV4-1 and TRBJ2-7, with 8 bases that match TRBD1. Germline CDR1 is MGHRA and CDR2 is YSYEKL. The CDR3 is 13 residues long. Trimming cost V 4 bases and J 3 bases; bases outside gene matches: 2. The sequenced CDR3 bases are TGCGCCAGCAGCCGGGACAGGAGCTACGAG. Its translation is CASSRDRSYE. The entire CDR3 sequence reads CASSRDRSYEQYF.

CDR3 residues: CASSLEGGRRNEQFF. CDR3 bases read: TGTGCCAGCAGCTTAGAGGGCGGGAGGCGCAATGAG. This rearrangement joins TRBV7-6 to TRBJ2-1, with 8 positions matching TRBD2. The read comes to an end 3 residues before the CDR3 does, leaving the germline J gene to fill in the end. CDR1 is SGHVS and CDR2 is FNYEAQ in the germline V gene. The CDR3 sequence is 15 residues long. V was clipped by 1 base and J by 6 bases; unmatched bases: 5.

The CDR3: CASSEVDSLSAYEQYF. CDR3 DNA (partial): TGTGCCAGCAGTGAGGTCGACTCGCTATCGGCCTACGAG. V is TRBV6-4 and J is TRBJ2-7; D is undetermined. The CDR3 end is not reached by the read, which stops 3 residues before it; the germline J gene fills it in. V lost 3 bases and J lost 2, with 17 bases in between. The CDR3 spans 16 residues. Per germline, CDR1 MRHNA and CDR2 SNTAGT.

Remarks on this clone: The read terminates 3 residues ahead of where the CDR3 ends, so the germline J gene completes it. The chain links TRBV10-3 to TRBJ2-7, with 11 bases matching TRBD1. The CDR3 is made up of 16 amino acids. Germline CDR1 reads ENHRY; CDR2 reads SYGVKD. V dropped 4 bases and J dropped 5; count of bases not matched to a gene: 10. The CDR3 bases that were read are TGTGCCATCAGTGCCGGACAGGGGGCGAGGGTCGACGAG. This encodes CAISAGQGARVDE. The CDR3 in full is CAISAGQGARVDEQYF.

As concerns this clone: The DNA ends 3 residues before the CDR3 does, and the rest of the CDR3 is filled in from the germline J gene. This chain joins TRBV19 and TRBJ1-5, with a tentative D call TRBD1 (6 bases). Germline V CDR1 and CDR2: LNHDA, SQIVND (reference sequence). V lost 3 bases, J lost 2 bases, and 8 bases lay in between. There are 14 residues in the CDR3. Incomplete CDR3 DNA: TGTGCCAGTAGTATCCCAGGGGGCAATCAGCCC. Encoded protein: CASSIPGGNQP. The CDR3 in its entirety is CASSIPGGNQPQHF.

With regard to this clone: The read comes to an end 3 residues before the CDR3 does, leaving the germline J gene to fill in the end. The V and J genes are TRBV29-1 and TRBJ2-1; D is undetermined. The V and J ends lost 8 bases and 7 bases respectively, with 15 bases between them. Germline V CDR1 and CDR2: SQVTM, ANQGSEA. The CDR3 is made up of 12 amino acids. CDR3 residues: CSSERFLNEQFF. The DNA read from the CDR3 is TGCAGCTCAGAACGATTTTTGAATGAG.

Details on this clone: The read ends 3 residues before the CDR3 terminus; that terminus is restored from the germline J gene. The chain has TRBV30 and TRBJ1-3; D is undetermined. V lost 0 bases and J 0 bases, leaving 21 bases between the germline ends. This CDR3 has 19 amino acids. Germline lookup yields CDR1 GTSNPN and CDR2 SVGIG (reference sequence). CDR3 DNA, as far as it was read: TGTGCCTGGAGTGTTCGGTTGGTGAGACACCTACTCTCTGGAAACACC. Amino acids: CAWSVRLVRHLLSGNT. The CDR3 reads in full as CAWSVRLVRHLLSGNTIYF.

For this clone: With the read ending 3 residues before the CDR3 end, the germline J gene is used to fill in that end. The chain employs TRBV5-1 and TRBJ2-5; 12 bases line up with TRBD2. The trim removed 0 bases at V and 2 bases at J, leaving 8 bases unmatched. Per germline, CDR1 SGHRS and CDR2 YFSETQ. CDR3 length: 18 amino acids. The CDR3 here is CASSLALAGGGPQETQYF. CDR3 bases read: TGCGCCAGCAGCTTGGCACTAGCGGGAGGAGGGCCTCAAGAGACC.

As concerns this clone: The missing CDR3 end, 3 residues past where the read stops, is filled in from the germline J gene. The chain is built from TRBV6-2 or TRBV6-3 and TRBJ1-2; TRBD1 aligns across 7 bases. The CDR3 consists of 17 residues. Germline V gene lookup returns CDR1 MNHEY and CDR2 SVGEGT. V lost 6 bases, J lost 4 bases, and 17 bases stayed unmatched. The DNA read from the CDR3 is TGTGCCAGCAGCCCATCGACAGGGAAGAAACTCGGCTATGGC. Its protein product is CASSPSTGKKLGYG. The whole CDR3 region reads CASSPSTGKKLGYGYTF.

Concerning this clone itself: The CDR3 end is not reached by the read, which stops 3 residues before it; the germline J gene fills it in. This rearrangement joins TRBV6-4 to TRBJ1-6; D call uncertain. CDR1 and CDR2 (germline): MRHNA, SNTAGT. This CDR3 is 13 amino acids long. V was cut by 3 bases and J by 10 bases, with 10 bases left in between. The DNA read from the CDR3 is TGTGCCAGCAGTGAAGGGTCGCGATCACCC. It yields the protein CASSEGSRSP. The whole CDR3 protein reads CASSEGSRSPLHF.

With respect to this clone: The DNA ends 3 residues before the CDR3 does, and the rest of the CDR3 is filled in from the germline J gene. The chain recombines TRBV2 with TRBJ1-1, with TRBD1 identical over 10 bases. This CDR3 spans 14 amino acids. From germline, CDR1 is SNHLY and CDR2 FYNNEI. CDR3 DNA (partial): TGTGCCAGCAGTGACGGGGACAGGGGCTACCAA. Residues: CASSDGDRGYQ. The CDR3 in its entirety is CASSDGDRGYQAFF.

Note on this clone: The CDR3 extends 3 residues past the end of the read, so its final part is completed from the germline J gene. The chain employs TRBV5-4 and TRBJ1-1; maybe TRBD1 (5 bases). The CDR3 runs 12 residues. Trimming removed 6 bases from V and 3 bases from J, with 9 bases in between. The V gene's germline CDR1 is SGHNT and CDR2 YYREEE (reference sequence). The part of the CDR3 DNA that was read is TGTGCCAGCAAGGGGAGGGACACTGAA. This translates into CASKGRDTE. In full, the CDR3 is CASKGRDTEAFF. The full variable domain, with the rest looked up from reference TRBV5-4 and TRBJ1-1, is ETGVTQSPTHLIKTRGQQVTLRCSSQSGHNTVSWYQQALGQGPQFIFQYYREEENGRGNFPPRFSGLQFPNYSSELNVNALELDDSALYLCASKGRDTEAFFGQGTRLTVV.

CDR3 residues: CASSQSLRGFEETQYF. CDR3 DNA, as far as it was read: TGCGCCAGCAGCCAATCCCTGAGGGGCTTCGAGGAGACC. The rearrangement links TRBV4-1 to TRBJ2-5; either TRBD1 or TRBD2 may supply D (5 bases each). The CDR3 end is not reached by the read, which stops 3 residues before it; the germline J gene fills it in. The germline V gene encodes CDR1 MGHRA and CDR2 YSYEKL. The CDR3 runs 16 residues. V lost 2 bases to trimming and J lost 5 bases, with 18 bases between them.

This CDR3 is CASSGLASFYNEQFF. The CDR3 DNA, read in part, is TGTGCCAGCAGTGGACTAGCAAGCTTCTACAATGAG. The genes are TRBV2 and TRBJ2-1, with 7 bases identical to TRBD2. The CDR3 goes on 3 residues after the read ends, and that part is filled in from the germline J gene. Unmatched junction bases numbered 6, after V lost 4 bases and J lost 3 bases. Germline-derived CDR1 and CDR2 are SNHLY and FYNNEI. The CDR3 covers 15 residues.

As regards this clone: Read data end 3 residues before the CDR3 end; the end is taken from the germline J gene. The chain carries TRBV7-9 and TRBJ2-1; D is possibly TRBD1 (5 bases). Trimming removed 5 bases from V and 2 bases from J, with 10 bases in between. Germline CDR1 and CDR2: SEHNR and FQNEAQ (reference sequence). This CDR3 region has 14 residues. This CDR3 reads CASSGLDTYNEQFF. The part of the CDR3 DNA that was read is TGTGCCAGCAGCGGATTGGACACCTACAATGAG. Full variable domain (outside the CDR3, taken from reference TRBV7-9 and TRBJ2-1): DTGVSQNPRHKITKRGQNVTFRCDPISEHNRLYWYRQTLGQGPEFLTYFQNEAQLEKSRLLSDRFSAERPKGSFSTLEIQRTEQGDSAMYLCASSGLDTYNEQFFGPGTRLTVL.

Details on this clone: The missing CDR3 end, 3 residues past where the read stops, is filled in from the germline J gene. The chain has TRBV2 and TRBJ1-5; 8 bases fit TRBD1. Looked up from germline, CDR1 is SNHLY and CDR2 is FYNNEI. CDR3 length equals 14 residues. With 8 bases clipped from V and 2 bases from J, the junction kept 5 bases outside the gene matches. The sequenced part of the CDR3 DNA is TGTGCCAGCCGTAGACAGGGGCGCAATCAGCCC. It is translated as CASRRQGRNQP. In full, the CDR3 reads CASRRQGRNQPQHF.

A note on this clone: The read stops 3 residues short of the end of the CDR3; the missing end is completed from the germline J gene. The chain joins TRBV29-1 to TRBJ2-7; TRBD1 might be the D (5 bases). V was pared by 1 base and J by 2 bases, with 15 bases between. This CDR3 has 15 residues. From germline, CDR1 is SQVTM and CDR2 ANQGSEA. The part of the CDR3 DNA that was read is TGCAGCGTTGAAGGAACAGGACCACTAACCTACGAG. It codes for CSVEGTGPLTYE. From start to end, the CDR3 is CSVEGTGPLTYEQYF.